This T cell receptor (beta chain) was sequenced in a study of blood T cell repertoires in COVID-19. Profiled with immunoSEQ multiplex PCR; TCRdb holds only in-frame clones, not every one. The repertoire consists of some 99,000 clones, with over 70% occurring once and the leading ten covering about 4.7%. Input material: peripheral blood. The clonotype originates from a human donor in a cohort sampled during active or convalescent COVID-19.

CDR3 amino acids: CASSYRSSVLWNSPLHF. DNA for the CDR3: TGTGCCAGCAGTTACCGGTCCAGCGTCCTTTGGAATTCACCCCTCCACTTT. This chain links TRBV6-2 or TRBV6-3 with TRBJ1-6; no clear D gene. V was trimmed by 2 bases and J by 7 bases, leaving 18 bases between them. This CDR3 is 17 amino acids long. Germline V gene lookup returns CDR1 MNHEY and CDR2 SVGEGT.